This is a list of T cell receptor beta chains from one sample in a study of shared clonotypes between healthy human individuals. Libraries were prepared by immunoSEQ multiplex PCR; TCRdb keeps only in-frame clonotypes and omits some of them. The sample holds about 2 million clones, about 95% seen once. Sequencing was performed on naive CD8+ T cells sorted from blood. Receptor source: a man between 18 and 35 years old in good health. The CDR3 runs from the conserved cysteine through the conserved F or W. D genes are given only for firm matches. The size field is filled for only some rows; it gives once, few, many or a size class.

>NA|NA|TRBV10-3|TRBJ2-6
CAISDVGPGANVLTF
TGTGCCATCAGTGACGTGGGGCCTGGGGCCAACGTCCTGACTTTC
>NA|TRBD1|TRBV18|TRBJ2-1
CASSPTILATGDYNEQFF
TGTGCCAGCTCACCAACAATCTTGGCGACAGGGGATTACAATGAGCAGTTCTTC
>few|NA|TRBV27|TRBJ1-1
CASSPVQNTEAFF
TGTGCCAGCAGTCCAGTCCAGAACACTGAAGCTTTCTTT
>NA|NA|TRBV2|TRBJ2-2
CASRGASYTGELFF
TGTGCCAGCAGGGGGGCATCTTACACCGGGGAGCTGTTTTTT
>NA|NA|TRBV12-5|TRBJ2-7
CASGLGGPPAEQYF
TGTGCTAGTGGTTTGGGAGGTCCCCCCGCCGAGCAGTACTTC
>NA|TRBD1|TRBV2|TRBJ1-5
CASSEGTGGLQPQHF
TGTGCCAGCAGTGAGGGGACAGGGGGCCTGCAGCCCCAGCATTTT
>NA|TRBD1|TRBV13|TRBJ2-6
CASSFRGLTGANVLTF
TGTGCCAGCAGCTTCAGGGGGCTGACTGGGGCCAACGTCCTGACTTTC
>NA|TRBD2|TRBV11-2|TRBJ2-1
CASSLAAPLVAGFHNEQFF
TGTGCCAGCAGCTTAGCGGCCCCCCTGGTAGCGGGCTTCCACAATGAGCAGTTCTTC
>NA|NA|TRBV27|TRBJ1-6
CASREGGSPLHF
TGTGCCAGCAGAGAGGGAGGCTCACCCCTCCACTTT
>NA|TRBD1|TRBV19|TRBJ1-5
CASSPTHRDRGVTQPQHF
TGTGCCAGTAGTCCCACGCACCGGGACAGGGGAGTCACTCAGCCCCAGCATTTT
>once|NA|TRBV6-1|TRBJ2-2
CASSEGVGTGELFF
TGTGCCAGCAGTGAAGGGGTGGGCACCGGGGAGCTGTTTTTT
>NA|TRBD2|TRBV2|TRBJ2-2
CASKRLAANTGELFF
TGTGCCAGCAAGAGACTAGCTGCGAACACCGGGGAGCTGTTTTTT
>NA|NA|TRBV19|TRBJ2-7
CASSTGPTYEQYF
TGTGCCAGTAGTACGGGACCTACCTACGAGCAGTACTTC
>NA|TRBD1|TRBV5-6|TRBJ1-2
CASSWDRLNYGYTF
TGTGCCAGCAGCTGGGACAGGCTGAACTATGGCTACACCTTC
>once|NA|TRBV4-1|TRBJ2-5
CASSQDRGPMETQYF
TGCGCCAGCAGCCAAGATAGGGGACCTATGGAGACCCAGTACTTC
>NA|NA|TRBV4-1|TRBJ1-1
CASSQDARSAGPDTEAFF
TGCGCCAGCAGCCAAGATGCTAGAAGCGCGGGGCCAGACACTGAAGCTTTCTTT
>few|TRBD1|TRBV7-9|TRBJ2-7
CASSAPTGKAEQYF
TGTGCCAGCAGCGCCCCGACAGGGAAGGCCGAGCAGTACTTC
>NA|NA|TRBV7-9|TRBJ2-7
CASSLVGAAYEQYF
TGTGCCAGCAGCTTAGTAGGGGCAGCGTACGAGCAGTACTTC
>NA|NA|TRBV28|TRBJ2-3
CASSFRLGDTQYF
TGTGCCAGCAGTTTCCGTCTAGGGGATACGCAGTATTTT
>NA|TRBD1|TRBV10-3|TRBJ2-5
CAIQQGEIEETQYF
TGTGCCATCCAACAGGGGGAGATAGAAGAGACCCAGTACTTC
>NA|TRBD1|TRBV11-2|TRBJ1-2
CASSASTRDSFNYGYTF
TGTGCCAGCAGCGCAAGCACCCGGGACAGCTTTAACTATGGCTACACCTTC
>NA|NA|TRBV7-9|TRBJ2-1
CASSLDLGLNEQFF
TGTGCCAGCAGCTTAGATCTAGGCCTCAATGAGCAGTTCTTC
>NA|TRBD1|TRBV13|TRBJ2-7
CASSLSTGGTYEQYF
TGTGCCAGCAGCTTATCCACAGGGGGAACCTACGAGCAGTACTTC
>once|NA|TRBV12-5|TRBJ1-1
CASGAGWNTEAFF
TGTGCTAGTGGGGCAGGGTGGAACACTGAAGCTTTCTTT